Listed below are T cell receptor beta chains from one sample, sequenced in a study of T cells after yellow fever vaccination. TCRdb fed the 5' RACE reads into MiXCR, producing one record per CDR3 protein. The data show about 340,000 distinct CDR3 sequences, around 13% seen once. The specimen was CD4+ T cells sorted from PBMCs, collected 15 days after the yellow fever booster vaccination. The receptors come from a man in his late teens or twenties who received the YFV17D yellow fever vaccine. Each CDR3 is given with its conserved first and last residue. A D gene is named only where the DNA matches it firmly. The listing skips clone size in some rows; elsewhere it reads once, few, many or a size class.

clone_size: few
d_call: TRBD1
j_call: TRBJ2-1
v_call: TRBV3-1
cdr3_aa: CASSQSWDRVNEQFF
cdr3_nt: TGTGCCAGCAGCCAATCTTGGGACAGGGTAAATGAGCAGTTCTTC

clone_size: .
d_call: .
j_call: TRBJ2-6
v_call: TRBV5-1
cdr3_aa: CASSPQGRSGANVLTF
cdr3_nt: TGCGCCAGCAGCCCCCAAGGGCGGTCTGGGGCCAACGTCCTGACTTTC

clone_size: .
d_call: .
j_call: TRBJ2-1
v_call: TRBV20-1
cdr3_aa: CSAQGGREQFF
cdr3_nt: TGCAGTGCCCAGGGCGGGCGTGAGCAGTTCTTC

clone_size: many
d_call: TRBD1
j_call: TRBJ2-3
v_call: TRBV29-1
cdr3_aa: CSVGGQVSTDTQYF
cdr3_nt: TGCAGCGTTGGGGGACAGGTCAGCACAGATACGCAGTATTTT

clone_size: .
d_call: .
j_call: TRBJ1-4
v_call: TRBV20-1
cdr3_aa: CSARDLNEKLFF
cdr3_nt: TGCAGTGCTAGAGATCTGAACGAAAAACTGTTTTTT

clone_size: .
d_call: TRBD1
j_call: TRBJ1-2
v_call: TRBV5-1
cdr3_aa: CASSFATGGYGYTF
cdr3_nt: TGCGCCAGCAGCTTCGCGACAGGGGGTTATGGCTACACCTTC

clone_size: .
d_call: .
j_call: TRBJ1-4
v_call: TRBV20-1
cdr3_aa: CSARDRIGHEKLFF
cdr3_nt: TGCAGTGCTAGAGATCGTATAGGGCATGAAAAACTGTTTTTT

clone_size: few
d_call: .
j_call: TRBJ2-2
v_call: TRBV5-1
cdr3_aa: CASSSRGRGSQRELFF
cdr3_nt: TGCGCCAGCAGCTCCAGGGGCCGAGGGAGCCAGAGGGAGCTGTTTTTT

clone_size: few
d_call: .
j_call: TRBJ1-5
v_call: TRBV20-1
cdr3_aa: CSARGARGNQPQHF
cdr3_nt: TGCAGTGCTAGGGGGGCGAGGGGCAATCAGCCCCAGCATTTT

clone_size: .
d_call: .
j_call: TRBJ1-1
v_call: TRBV7-2
cdr3_aa: CASSFSGQNTEAFF
cdr3_nt: TGTGCCAGCAGCTTCTCCGGGCAGAACACTGAAGCTTTCTTT

clone_size: many
d_call: .
j_call: TRBJ2-2
v_call: TRBV7-9
cdr3_aa: CASHPGRAAGELFF
cdr3_nt: TGTGCCAGCCACCCGGGACGGGCCGCCGGGGAGCTGTTTTTT

clone_size: .
d_call: .
j_call: TRBJ2-3
v_call: TRBV2
cdr3_aa: CASSEAGQGGDTQYF
cdr3_nt: TGTGCCAGCAGTGAGGCGGGGCAGGGGGGAGATACGCAGTATTTT

clone_size: .
d_call: .
j_call: TRBJ2-4
v_call: TRBV12-3/TRBV12-4
cdr3_aa: CASSSRDLPNIQYF
cdr3_nt: TGTGCCAGCAGTTCCCGGGACCTGCCGAACATTCAGTACTTC

clone_size: many
d_call: .
j_call: TRBJ1-5
v_call: TRBV6-2/TRBV6-3
cdr3_aa: CASSTQNSNQPQHF
cdr3_nt: TGTGCCAGCAGTACACAGAATAGCAATCAGCCCCAGCATTTT

clone_size: few
d_call: .
j_call: TRBJ1-2
v_call: TRBV11-2
cdr3_aa: CASSLPAPGPYGYTF
cdr3_nt: TGTGCCAGCAGCTTACCTGCCCCGGGGCCCTATGGCTACACCTTC

clone_size: few
d_call: TRBD1
j_call: TRBJ2-5
v_call: TRBV20-1
cdr3_aa: CSASSGGQGGETQYF
cdr3_nt: TGCAGTGCTTCTAGTGGGGGACAGGGGGGAGAGACCCAGTACTTC

clone_size: few
d_call: TRBD2
j_call: TRBJ2-5
v_call: TRBV14
cdr3_aa: CASSQRGTSGERTQYF
cdr3_nt: TGTGCCAGCAGCCAACGCGGGACTAGCGGGGAACGGACCCAGTACTTC

clone_size: few
d_call: TRBD2
j_call: TRBJ2-5
v_call: TRBV7-3
cdr3_aa: CASSPSPGGRPETQYF
cdr3_nt: TGTGCCAGCAGCCCATCGCCGGGGGGGCGTCCAGAGACCCAGTACTTC

clone_size: .
d_call: .
j_call: TRBJ1-5
v_call: TRBV2
cdr3_aa: CASSQGEHQPQHF
cdr3_nt: TGTGCCAGCAGCCAGGGAGAGCATCAGCCCCAGCATTTT

clone_size: few
d_call: .
j_call: TRBJ1-4
v_call: TRBV25-1
cdr3_aa: CASSGVRGEKLFF
cdr3_nt: TGTGCCAGCTCAGGTGTTAGGGGTGAAAAACTGTTTTTT

clone_size: few
d_call: .
j_call: TRBJ1-6
v_call: TRBV6-1
cdr3_aa: CASSEGGVRGSPLHF
cdr3_nt: TGTGCCAGCAGTGAAGGGGGGGTAAGGGGTTCACCCCTCCACTTT

clone_size: many
d_call: .
j_call: TRBJ2-7
v_call: TRBV5-1
cdr3_aa: CASSQSWGFEQYF
cdr3_nt: TGCGCCAGCAGCCAATCATGGGGTTTCGAGCAGTACTTC

clone_size: .
d_call: .
j_call: TRBJ2-3
v_call: TRBV5-4
cdr3_aa: CASSRDGREADTQYF
cdr3_nt: TGTGCCAGCAGCAGAGACGGGCGAGAGGCAGATACGCAGTATTTT

clone_size: few
d_call: .
j_call: TRBJ2-1
v_call: TRBV4-1
cdr3_aa: CASSQDPTRSYNEQFF
cdr3_nt: TGCGCCAGCAGCCAAGATCCGACCCGCTCCTACAATGAGCAGTTCTTC

clone_size: many
d_call: .
j_call: TRBJ2-3
v_call: TRBV20-1
cdr3_aa: CSARESGTDTQYF
cdr3_nt: TGCAGTGCTAGAGAATCGGGAACAGATACGCAGTATTTT

clone_size: few
d_call: .
j_call: TRBJ1-2
v_call: TRBV3-1
cdr3_aa: CASSLFGENYGYTF
cdr3_nt: TGTGCCAGCAGCCTGTTCGGGGAGAACTATGGCTACACCTTC

clone_size: .
d_call: TRBD1
j_call: TRBJ2-7
v_call: TRBV10-1
cdr3_aa: CASSGKTGATSTPYEQYF
cdr3_nt: TGCGCCAGCAGTGGAAAGACAGGGGCGACTTCGACTCCCTACGAGCAGTACTTC

clone_size: few
d_call: .
j_call: TRBJ2-2
v_call: TRBV7-2
cdr3_aa: CASSPLRELFF
cdr3_nt: TGTGCCAGCAGCCCACTTAGGGAGCTGTTTTTT

clone_size: few
d_call: .
j_call: TRBJ1-5
v_call: TRBV20-1
cdr3_aa: CSAKSVGGNQPQHF
cdr3_nt: TGCAGTGCTAAGAGCGTTGGGGGCAATCAGCCCCAGCATTTT

clone_size: .
d_call: .
j_call: TRBJ1-4
v_call: TRBV29-1
cdr3_aa: CSVDLGRKNEKLFF
cdr3_nt: TGCAGCGTTGATTTGGGCAGAAAGAATGAAAAACTGTTTTTT

clone_size: .
d_call: TRBD1
j_call: TRBJ1-5
v_call: TRBV19
cdr3_aa: CASSIEDRAQPQHF
cdr3_nt: TGTGCCAGTAGTATAGAAGACAGGGCTCAGCCCCAGCATTTT

clone_size: many
d_call: .
j_call: TRBJ1-3
v_call: TRBV12-3/TRBV12-4
cdr3_aa: CASSLRHSGNTIYF
cdr3_nt: TGTGCCAGCAGTTTACGACACTCTGGAAACACCATATATTTT

clone_size: many
d_call: TRBD1
j_call: TRBJ1-2
v_call: TRBV9
cdr3_aa: CASSVASRGGPSGYTF
cdr3_nt: TGTGCCAGCAGCGTAGCTTCGAGAGGGGGCCCTTCAGGCTACACCTTC

clone_size: many
d_call: .
j_call: TRBJ2-1
v_call: TRBV10-3
cdr3_aa: CAISEFGNEQFF
cdr3_nt: TGTGCCATCAGTGAGTTCGGTAATGAGCAGTTCTTC

clone_size: few
d_call: TRBD1
j_call: TRBJ1-1
v_call: TRBV12-3/TRBV12-4
cdr3_aa: CASRGQGRTEAFF
cdr3_nt: TGTGCCAGCAGGGGACAGGGGAGGACTGAAGCTTTCTTT

clone_size: few
d_call: TRBD1
j_call: TRBJ1-3
v_call: TRBV5-1
cdr3_aa: CASSLRFRGNSGNTIYF
cdr3_nt: TGCGCCAGCAGCTTGAGGTTCAGGGGGAACTCTGGAAACACCATATATTTT

clone_size: .
d_call: TRBD1
j_call: TRBJ1-6
v_call: TRBV6-6
cdr3_aa: CASSTDRGGNSPLHF
cdr3_nt: TGTGCCAGCAGCACCGACAGGGGGGGGAATTCACCCCTCCACTTT

clone_size: once
d_call: TRBD1
j_call: TRBJ1-5
v_call: TRBV7-2
cdr3_aa: CASSLTGTGLQPQHF
cdr3_nt: TGTGCCAGCAGCTTGACAGGGACAGGGCTTCAGCCCCAGCATTTT

clone_size: .
d_call: .
j_call: TRBJ1-4
v_call: TRBV21-1
cdr3_aa: CASSAGTGSEKLFF
cdr3_nt: TGTGCCAGCAGTGCCGGGACAGGGTCTGAAAAACTGTTTTTT

clone_size: few
d_call: TRBD2
j_call: TRBJ2-1
v_call: TRBV28
cdr3_aa: CASSSTSGGNEQFF
cdr3_nt: TGTGCCAGCAGTTCGACTAGCGGGGGGAATGAGCAGTTCTTC

clone_size: .
d_call: .
j_call: TRBJ1-3
v_call: TRBV7-2
cdr3_aa: CASSFPRFGGAHSGNTIYF
cdr3_nt: TGTGCCAGCAGCTTCCCTCGTTTCGGGGGGGCCCACTCTGGAAACACCATATATTTT